This T cell receptor beta chain was found in a study of cytomegalovirus exposure and HLA in healthy donors. Study-level points and caveats: Upon later analysis, HLA-associated TCR beta chains proved more clonally expanded than other, equally common chains. Reports indicate that TCR beta sequences accurately predicted the HLA-A and HLA-B alleles of most subjects.

In its sample, this clone was seen a few times. The antigen remains undetermined. This PCR relied on a set of 60 Vbeta primers and 13 Jbeta primers. The data were produced by immunoSEQ multiplex PCR, yet TCRdb's version contains in-frame clones alone and is incomplete. The data contain over 100,000 clones, around 61% of them singletons. Trimming removed 4 bases at V and 2 bases at J, with 5 bases between. The length of the CDR3 is 12 residues. This chain joins TRBV6-7 and TRBJ2-5; D not certain. TRBV6-7 is sorted into the ORF group, with uncertain function. Material: PBMCs. The TCR was taken from a woman between 25 and 40 years old in good health and CMV-seronegative. This chain's CDR3 is CASSWPQETQYF. The CDR3 region has the DNA TGTGCCAGCAGTTGGCCTCAAGAGACCCAGTACTTC.